This T cell receptor (beta chain) is from a study of tumor and adjacent non-tumor tissue in lung cancer. Study-level background: There were 12 adenocarcinoma, 2 squamous cell carcinoma and 1 small cell lung cancer cases.

This sample's RNA came from whole unsorted tissue. Donors were chemotherapy-naive, newly diagnosed lung cancer surgical patients in China, August–late 2014. The library came from three nested PCR rounds adapted from ARM-PCR protocols. TCRdb fed the multiplex PCR reads into MiXCR, producing one record per CDR3 protein. The table has 200,000 to 250,000 distinct CDR3 sequences, about 76% seen once. This clonotype was detected only once. A read error may explain this, as a much larger clone is one base away. The CDR3 is made up of 14 amino acids. Per the germline V gene, CDR1 is DFQATT and CDR2 is SNEGSKA (reference sequence). With V trimmed by 5 bases and J by 3 bases, 6 bases remained unmatched.

The TCR was taken from a man aged 55 to 70 with non-small cell lung cancer. This chain connects TRBV20-1 to TRBJ2-2; 7 nucleotides align to TRBD2. Material: lung tumor tissue. CDR3 bases: TGCAGTGCTCCGAGCCGGGGGGACACCGGGGAGCTGTTTTTT. Its protein is CSAPSRGDTGELFF.